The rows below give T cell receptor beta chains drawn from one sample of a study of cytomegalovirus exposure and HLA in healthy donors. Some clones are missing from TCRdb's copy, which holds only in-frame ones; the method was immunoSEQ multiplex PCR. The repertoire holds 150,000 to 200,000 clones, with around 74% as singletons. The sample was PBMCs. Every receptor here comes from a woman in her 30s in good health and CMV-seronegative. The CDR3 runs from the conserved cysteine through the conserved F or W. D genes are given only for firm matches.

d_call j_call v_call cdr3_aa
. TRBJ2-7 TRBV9 CASSGGGELVYEQYF
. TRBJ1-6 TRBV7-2 CASSKDSNSPLHF
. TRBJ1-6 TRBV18 CASSPGAGNSPLHF
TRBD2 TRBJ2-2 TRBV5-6 CASSRTRFTGELFF
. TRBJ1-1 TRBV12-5 CASGLEAGTQAFF
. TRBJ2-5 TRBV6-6 CATLSLITGRGETQYF
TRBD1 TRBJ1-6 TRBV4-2 CASSLLDRVNNSPLHF
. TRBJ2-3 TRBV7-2 CASSLVGGVTDTQYF
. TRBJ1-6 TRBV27 CASKRGTEINSPLHF
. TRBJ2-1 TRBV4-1 CASSQPTDQYNEQFF
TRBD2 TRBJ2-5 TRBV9 CASSVGGRGDQETQYF
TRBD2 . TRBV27 CASSLKSGQRGVAYEQYF
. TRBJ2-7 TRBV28 CASSLVGGGLPSVQYF
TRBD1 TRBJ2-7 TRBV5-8 CASEWAGQGGEQYF
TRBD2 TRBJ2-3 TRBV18 CASSRRTSGVTDTQYF
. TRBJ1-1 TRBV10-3 CAITKEWNTEAFF
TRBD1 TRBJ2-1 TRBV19 CASSIWGQGDRNEQFF
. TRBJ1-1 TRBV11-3 CASSPDRTSEAFF
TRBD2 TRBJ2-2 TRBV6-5 CASRGGAGMLGELFF
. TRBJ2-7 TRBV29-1 CSVEGYSYEQYF